This TCR beta chain was documented in a study of T cells expressing NK-cell markers. As for the study in general: Sorted CD3+CD56+NKG2C+, CD3+CD56+NKG2C- and CD3+CD56-NKG2C+ T-cell subsets were beta-chain profiled. Eight donors were sequenced, seven testing HCMV-seropositive and one testing seronegative.

Germline V gives CDR1 LGHNA, CDR2 YSLEER. The length of the CDR3 is 16 residues. For TCR beta, cDNA was produced by 5'RACE template switching with UMIs. Each CDR3 protein gets one entry in TCRdb, which reprocessed the 5' RACE reads and gives no DNA. Recorded here are 450,000 to 600,000 distinct CDR3 sequences; the top ten clones represent about 3.6%. Study observations and caveats: The same clonotypes also predominated in the CD3+CD56-NKG2C+ fraction of a few donors.

Details on this clonotype: Its antigen is as yet unknown.

This rearrangement joins TRBV4-3 to TRBJ2-7; TCRdb outputs TRBD2, but without DNA this stays unchecked. Sequenced material: blood T cells: a sorted CD56 or NKG2C T cell subset, CD4+ or CD8+ T cells, or bulk PBMC T cells (not recorded which). This TCR was recovered from a man aged 18 to 29 in good health. CDR3 loop: CASSQVPLGNTYEQYF.